What follows are 8 T cell receptor beta chains derived from one specimen sequenced in a study of blood T cell repertoires in COVID-19. Here immunoSEQ multiplex PCR was the method, and the copy in TCRdb shows in-frame clones only, minus some. The sample comprises approximately 450,000 clones, nearly 90% of which are singletons, and almost 2% rests with the top ten. Sequencing was performed on PBMCs or T cells enriched from blood (not recorded which). All receptors derive from a woman aged 18-35 years with acute COVID-19.

This chain links TRBV5-1 with TRBJ1-5, with D hard to call. This CDR3 is built from 16 residues. V lost 0 bases and J lost 1, with 11 bases in between. Germline CDR1 reads SGHRS; CDR2 reads YFSETQ. This chain's CDR3 is CASSLEPISSNQPQHF. The CDR3 DNA follows: TGCGCCAGCAGCTTGGAGCCGATTAGCAGCAATCAGCCCCAGCATTTT.

This clone was seen a single time. This chain uses TRBV9 with TRBJ2-1; TRBD2 matches 7 bases. The CDR3 covers 17 residues. Germline loops: CDR1 SGDLS, CDR2 YYNGEE. V trimming: 4 bases; J trimming: 7 bases; junction bases outside the gene matches: 17. In nucleotides, the CDR3 is TGTGCCAGCAGCTCTGATAAAGGCCCCGGGAGGTGGAATGAGCAGTTCTTC. Translated, it gives CASSSDKGPGRWNEQFF.

The chain couples TRBV18 to TRBJ1-1; 7 bases map to TRBD1. CDR1 and CDR2 (germline): KGHSH, LQKENI. After removal of 1 base from V and 1 base from J, the junction contained 6 bases not matched to a gene. The CDR3 covers 16 residues. The CDR3 coding sequence is TGTGCCAGCTCACCACGAGGGACAGTTTCGAACACTGAAGCTTTCTTT. Encoded protein: CASSPRGTVSNTEAFF.

V usage is TRBV30 and J usage is TRBJ2-3, with 7 bases fitting TRBD1. The CDR3 is made up of 13 amino acids. The ends lost 6 bases at V and 1 base at J; junction bases unmatched: 4. The V gene's germline CDR1 is GTSNPN and CDR2 SVGIG (reference sequence). CDR3 protein: CACRGQGTDTQYF. The CDR3 DNA is TGTGCCTGCCGTGGACAGGGCACAGATACGCAGTATTTT. Combining the CDR3 with reference TRBV30 and TRBJ2-3 gives the whole variable domain SQTIHQWPATLVQPVGSPLSLECTVEGTSNPNLYWYRQAAGRGLQLLFYSVGIGQISSEVPQNLSASRPQDRQFILSSKKLLLSDSGFYLCACRGQGTDTQYFGPGTRLTVL.

V is TRBV6-2 or TRBV6-3 and J is TRBJ1-5; 7 bases are a match to TRBD1. The CDR3 runs 14 residues. Germline trimming cut 4 bases from V and 7 bases from J; bases unmatched to any gene: 7. Germline CDR1 is MNHEY and CDR2 is SVGEGT. The DNA of the CDR3 is TGTGCCAGCAGTTTAGACAGGGTGGACCAGCCCCAGCATTTT. Its translation is CASSLDRVDQPQHF.

The sample holds a few counts of this clone. This chain uses TRBV6-5 with TRBJ2-7; possibly TRBD2 for D (7 bases). From germline, CDR1 is MNHEY and CDR2 SVGAGI. There are 15 residues in the CDR3. Trimming removed 6 bases at V and 0 bases at J, with 15 bases between. CDR3 residues: CASRGEGGGSYEQYF. The CDR3, as DNA: TGTGCCAGCAGAGGGGAGGGGGGCGGCTCCTACGAGCAGTACTTC.

The V call is TRBV9, the J call TRBJ2-1, with TRBD2 identical over 11 bases. There are 15 residues in the CDR3. Germline trimming cut 0 bases from V and 9 bases from J; bases unmatched to any gene: 5. Germline V gene sequence: CDR1 SGDLS, CDR2 YYNGEE. The CDR3 sequence is CASSVGLAGGIEQFF. The CDR3 DNA follows: TGTGCCAGCAGCGTAGGTCTAGCGGGAGGCATTGAGCAGTTCTTC. Full variable domain (remainder filled in from reference TRBV9 and TRBJ2-1): DSGVTQTPKHLITATGQRVTLRCSPRSGDLSVYWYQQSLDQGLQFLIQYYNGEERAKGNILERFSAQQFPDLHSELNLSSLELGDSALYFCASSVGLAGGIEQFFGPGTRLTVL.

V usage is TRBV2 and J usage is TRBJ1-1; the match to TRBD1 covers 7 bases. Germline V gives CDR1 SNHLY, CDR2 FYNNEI. V trimming: 6 bases; J trimming: 4 bases; junction bases outside the gene matches: 17. The CDR3 spans 17 residues. CDR3 in amino acids: CASSPSGTAPRATEAFF. The CDR3 bases are TGTGCCAGCAGCCCTTCCGGGACAGCACCCAGGGCCACTGAAGCTTTCTTT.